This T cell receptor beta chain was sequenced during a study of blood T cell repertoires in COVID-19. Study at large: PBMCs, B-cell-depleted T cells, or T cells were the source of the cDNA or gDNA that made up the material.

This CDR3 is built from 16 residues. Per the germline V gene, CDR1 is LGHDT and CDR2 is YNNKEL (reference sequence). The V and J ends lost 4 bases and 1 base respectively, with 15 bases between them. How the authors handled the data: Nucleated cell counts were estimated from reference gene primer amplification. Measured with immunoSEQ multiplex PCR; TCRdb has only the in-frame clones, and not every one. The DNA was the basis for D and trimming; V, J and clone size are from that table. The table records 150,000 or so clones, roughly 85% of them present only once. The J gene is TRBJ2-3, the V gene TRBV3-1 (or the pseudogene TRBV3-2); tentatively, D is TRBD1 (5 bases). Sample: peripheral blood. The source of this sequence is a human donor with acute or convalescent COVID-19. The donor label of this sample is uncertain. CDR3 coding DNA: TGTGCCAGCAGCCTCAGGGCCTCCACCCGCACAGATACGCAGTATTTT. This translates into CASSLRASTRTDTQYF.